This is a list of T cell receptor beta chains from one sample in a study of blood T cell repertoires in COVID-19. Some clones are missing from TCRdb's copy, which holds only in-frame ones; the method was immunoSEQ multiplex PCR. The sample records about 92,000 clones, roughly nine tenths being singletons. The sequencing sample was made of peripheral blood. These receptors all stem from a human donor with active COVID-19. The donor label of this sample is uncertain. CDR3s include the opening cysteine and the closing phenylalanine or tryptophan. A D gene is named only where the DNA matches it firmly. Clone size is not always given. Where it is, it says once, few, many or a class for expanded clones.

D gene	clone size	V gene	J gene	CDR3 protein	CDR3 DNA
TRBD2	.	TRBV11-3	TRBJ2-5	CASSASGGEETQYF	TGTGCCAGCAGCGCTAGCGGGGGGGAAGAGACCCAGTACTTC
.	.	TRBV5-1	TRBJ2-1	CASSFTDYNEQFF	TGCGCCAGCAGCTTTACAGATTACAATGAGCAGTTCTTC
TRBD2	.	TRBV27	TRBJ2-5	CASSLRFGGGQETQYF	TGTGCCAGCAGTTTAAGGTTTGGGGGGGGGCAAGAGACCCAGTACTTC
.	.	TRBV5-1	TRBJ1-2	CASSLEPPSSLANYGYTF	TGCGCCAGCAGCTTGGAGCCCCCGTCGAGTCTGGCTAACTATGGCTACACCTTC
.	.	TRBV6-5	TRBJ2-7	CASSLTGRSYEQYF	TGTGCCAGCAGTCTCACAGGGCGATCCTACGAGCAGTACTTC
TRBD2	once	TRBV7-9	TRBJ2-5	CASSLLGTNQETQYF	TGTGCCAGCAGCTTATTAGGGACTAATCAAGAGACCCAGTACTTC
TRBD1	.	TRBV6-2/TRBV6-3	TRBJ2-1	CASSARQGAKYNEQFF	TGTGCCAGCAGTGCACGACAGGGGGCAAAGTACAATGAGCAGTTCTTC
.	once	TRBV7-3	TRBJ2-1	CASSLTGVSSYNEQFF	TGTGCCAGCAGCTTAACAGGGGTTAGCTCCTACAATGAGCAGTTCTTC
TRBD1	.	TRBV28	TRBJ1-3	CASSSTTGPGNTIYF	TGTGCCAGCAGTTCGACGACAGGGCCTGGAAACACCATATATTTT
TRBD1	.	TRBV19	TRBJ1-5	CASSMGTAYSNQPQHF	TGTGCCAGTAGTATGGGGACAGCCTATAGCAATCAGCCCCAGCATTTT
.	.	TRBV7-2	TRBJ2-1	CASSATPSYNEQFF	TGTGCCAGCAGCGCTACCCCCTCCTACAATGAGCAGTTCTTC
.	.	TRBV7-9	TRBJ1-2	CASSPSGVGYGYTF	TGTGCCAGCAGCCCCTCAGGGGTTGGCTATGGCTACACCTTC
TRBD1	.	TRBV6-6	TRBJ1-4	CASSLPGQGTKLFF	TGTGCCAGCAGCCTACCGGGACAGGGAACCAAACTGTTTTTT
TRBD2	.	TRBV2	TRBJ2-4	CASSPRSGGANIQYF	TGTGCCAGCAGTCCGCGTAGCGGGGGGGCTAACATTCAGTACTTC
.	.	TRBV19	TRBJ2-3	CASSPAVRGGTDTQYF	TGTGCCAGTAGTCCTGCGGTCCGCGGGGGCACAGATACGCAGTATTTT
.	.	TRBV9	TRBJ2-1	CASSLDGGSYNEQFF	TGTGCCAGCAGCCTGGACGGGGGCTCCTACAATGAGCAGTTCTTC
TRBD2	.	TRBV10-1	TRBJ2-2	CASSESRTSGTGELFF	TGCGCCAGCAGTGAGTCGCGAACTAGCGGCACCGGGGAGCTGTTTTTT
.	.	TRBV9	TRBJ1-1	CASSVWGDTEAFF	TGTGCCAGCAGCGTATGGGGGGACACTGAAGCTTTCTTT
TRBD2	once	TRBV28	TRBJ2-7	CASSQIAGGSYEQYF	TGTGCCAGCAGTCAAATAGCGGGGGGCTCCTACGAGCAGTACTTC
TRBD1	.	TRBV11-1	TRBJ1-6	CASSLTDRGDNSPLHF	TGTGCCAGCAGCTTAACGGACAGGGGGGATAATTCACCCCTCCACTTT
.	.	TRBV6-2/TRBV6-3	TRBJ1-1	CASSYGRENTEAFF	TGTGCCAGCAGTTATGGCCGGGAGAACACTGAAGCTTTCTTT
.	.	TRBV5-6	TRBJ1-3	CASSLVGAGNTIYF	TGTGCCAGCAGCTTGGTGGGAGCCGGAAACACCATATATTTT
TRBD1	.	TRBV5-1	TRBJ2-7	CASSLANRQGSLPSYEQYF	TGCGCCAGCAGCTTGGCCAATAGACAGGGATCCCTTCCTTCCTACGAGCAGTACTTC
TRBD1	.	TRBV24-1	TRBJ2-5	CATSDPSGTGVETQYF	TGTGCCACCAGTGACCCCAGCGGGACAGGGGTGGAGACCCAGTACTTC
.	.	TRBV6-4	TRBJ2-3	CASSDAAGSTDTQYF	TGTGCCAGCAGTGACGCGGCGGGGAGCACAGATACGCAGTATTTT
.	.	TRBV18	TRBJ1-3	CASSPAGNSGNTIYF	TGTGCCAGCTCACCAGCCGGGAACTCTGGAAACACCATATATTTT
TRBD2	.	TRBV6-4	TRBJ2-3	CASSEKRGGSDTQYF	TGTGCCAGCAGTGAAAAGCGGGGGGGCTCAGATACGCAGTATTTT
.	once	TRBV9	TRBJ1-6	CASSPTSVYNSPLHF	TGTGCCAGCAGCCCCACTAGTGTTTATAATTCACCCCTCCACTTT
.	.	TRBV11-2	TRBJ2-7	CASSLGGGPYYEQYF	TGTGCCAGCAGCTTGGGAGGGGGTCCGTACTACGAGCAGTACTTC
TRBD1	.	TRBV3-1/TRBV3-2	TRBJ2-2	CASSRTTGGTGELFF	TGTGCCAGCAGCCGGACGACAGGGGGCACCGGGGAGCTGTTTTTT
.	.	TRBV5-1	TRBJ2-7	CASREPGSTYEQYF	TGCGCCAGCAGGGAGCCGGGTTCAACCTACGAGCAGTACTTC
TRBD1	.	TRBV4-1	TRBJ1-1	CASSQWPTGGTEAFF	TGCGCCAGCAGCCAATGGCCGACAGGGGGCACTGAAGCTTTCTTT
TRBD2	.	TRBV7-3	TRBJ2-3	CASSLGLDDTQYF	TGTGCCAGCAGCCTGGGACTAGATGATACGCAGTATTTT
.	.	TRBV6-2/TRBV6-3	TRBJ1-1	CASSYGTVNPREAFF	TGTGCCAGCAGTTACGGCACAGTGAACCCCAGAGAAGCTTTCTTT
.	.	TRBV5-1	TRBJ2-7	CASSFMGGGYSYEQYF	TGCGCCAGCAGCTTTATGGGCGGGGGCTACTCCTACGAGCAGTACTTC
TRBD2	.	TRBV28	TRBJ2-1	CASSIGTSNYEQFF	TGTGCCAGCAGTATCGGGACTAGTAACTATGAGCAGTTCTTC
.	.	TRBV5-4	TRBJ2-6	CASSLRAGANVLTF	TGTGCCAGCAGCCTACGCGCTGGGGCCAACGTCCTGACTTTC
.	.	TRBV7-5	TRBJ1-2	CARSPGRGEANYGYTF	TGTGCCAGAAGCCCCGGTCGAGGAGAAGCTAACTATGGCTACACCTTC
.	once	TRBV7-2	TRBJ2-2	CASSGAGELFF	TGTGCCAGTTCGGGGGCCGGGGAGCTGTTTTTT
.	.	TRBV6-2/TRBV6-3	TRBJ2-3	CASSYTKGEILTDTQYF	TGTGCCAGCAGTTACACCAAGGGGGAGATACTCACAGATACGCAGTATTTT
.	.	TRBV6-5	TRBJ1-2	CASSYSEAGDYGYTF	TGTGCCAGCAGTTACTCAGAAGCCGGGGACTATGGCTACACCTTC
TRBD2	.	TRBV7-3	TRBJ2-1	CASSSERGPYNEQFF	TGTGCCAGCAGCTCAGAGCGGGGGCCTTACAATGAGCAGTTCTTC
.	.	TRBV4-2	TRBJ2-5	CASSQDYNPRSSQETQYF	TGTGCCAGCAGCCAAGATTATAACCCGAGGTCTTCCCAAGAGACCCAGTACTTC
.	.	TRBV10-3	TRBJ1-2	CAIRTIGSGIGYTF	TGTGCCATCAGGACCATAGGGTCCGGGATCGGCTACACCTTC
.	.	TRBV6-5	TRBJ2-5	CASARGGQETQYF	TGTGCCAGCGCTAGGGGGGGCCAAGAGACCCAGTACTTC
TRBD1	.	TRBV28	TRBJ2-7	CASRGRTGGSYEQYF	TGTGCCAGCCGGGGCCGGACAGGGGGGTCCTACGAGCAGTACTTC
.	.	TRBV15	TRBJ1-2	CATSRGTVEYYGYTF	TGTGCCACCAGCAGAGGGACAGTGGAATACTATGGCTACACCTTC
TRBD1	.	TRBV19	TRBJ1-5	CASSISGQASNQPQHF	TGTGCCAGTAGTATAAGTGGACAGGCTTCCAATCAGCCCCAGCATTTT
.	once	TRBV7-9	TRBJ2-1	CASSRLREQFF	TGTGCCAGCAGCCGGCTGAGGGAGCAGTTCTTC
TRBD1	few	TRBV27	TRBJ1-5	CASSLHWTGGSQPQHF	TGTGCCAGCAGTTTGCACTGGACAGGGGGTAGTCAGCCCCAGCATTTT
.	.	TRBV4-1	TRBJ2-5	CASSPLGHPQETQYF	TGCGCCAGCAGCCCACTCGGACACCCCCAAGAGACCCAGTACTTC
.	.	TRBV10-3	TRBJ1-1	CAITPRQNTEAFF	TGTGCCATCACCCCTCGACAGAACACTGAAGCTTTCTTT
TRBD2	.	TRBV3-1/TRBV3-2	TRBJ2-7	CASSLLDGGGRYF	TGTGCCAGCAGCCTCCTAGATGGGGGGGGTAGGTACTTC
TRBD2	.	TRBV19	TRBJ2-2	CASSPHGGLPFTGELFF	TGTGCCAGTAGTCCCCACGGGGGACTACCATTCACCGGGGAGCTGTTTTTT